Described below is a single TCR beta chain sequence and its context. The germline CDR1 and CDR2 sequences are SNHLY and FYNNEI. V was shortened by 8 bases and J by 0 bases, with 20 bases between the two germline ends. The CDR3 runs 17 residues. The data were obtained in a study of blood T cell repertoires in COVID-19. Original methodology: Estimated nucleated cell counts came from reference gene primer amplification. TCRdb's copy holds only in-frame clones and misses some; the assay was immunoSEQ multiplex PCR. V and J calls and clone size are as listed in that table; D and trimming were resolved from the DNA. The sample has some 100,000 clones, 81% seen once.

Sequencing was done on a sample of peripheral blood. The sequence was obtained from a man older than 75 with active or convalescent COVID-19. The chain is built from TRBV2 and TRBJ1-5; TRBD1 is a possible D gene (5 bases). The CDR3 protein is CASGPLGGGISNQPQHF. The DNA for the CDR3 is TGTGCCAGCGGACCTTTGGGGGGTGGTATTAGCAATCAGCCCCAGCATTTT.